Shown below are 15 T cell receptor beta chains from a single sample sequenced in a study of T cells in Graves' hyperthyroidism and ophthalmopathy. There were TCR beta CDR3 regions amplified from RNA transcripts. With the HTBI primer set, the TCR CDR3 went through a first round of RT-PCR. TCRdb recomputed calls from the multiplex PCR reads with MiXCR, one row per CDR3 protein. The sample contains 730,000 or so distinct CDR3 sequences, around 19% of which appear only once. The sample was blood. The receptors originated from a woman in her 50s with Graves' hyperthyroidism that later progressed to Graves' ophthalmopathy.

The chain is built from TRBV5-4 and TRBJ1-4; D gene uncertain. Germline lookup yields CDR1 SGHNT and CDR2 YYREEE (reference sequence). Deletions cut 4 bases from V and 0 bases from J, with 7 bases between. This CDR3 region has 14 residues. The CDR3 DNA reads as TGTGCCAGCAGCCCCGATGCAACTAATGAAAAACTGTTTTTT. The encoded protein is CASSPDATNEKLFF.

This clonotype was recorded many times. V is TRBV27 and J is TRBJ1-1; D is perhaps TRBD1 (6 bases). The germline CDR1 and CDR2 sequences are MNHEY and SMNVEV (reference sequence). CDR3 length equals 14 residues. The V and J ends lost 3 bases and 10 bases respectively, with 18 bases between them. The DNA of the CDR3 is TGTGCCAGCAGTTTGTCGCCCGGGGGCCAAGTAGCTTTCTTT. Translating gives CASSLSPGGQVAFF.

This clonotype was detected many times. The rearrangement joins TRBV3-1 to TRBJ2-5; weak D call: TRBD1 (5 bases). The CDR3 length is 15 residues. Germline loops: CDR1 LGHDT, CDR2 YNNKEL (reference sequence). Between the trimmed V and J ends, which lost 1 base and 1 base, there was a span of 10 bases. DNA of the CDR3: TGTGCCAGCAGCCAAGGGTCTCAGGGCCAAGAGACCCAGTACTTC. Encoded protein: CASSQGSQGQETQYF.

The V gene is TRBV7-9, the J gene TRBJ2-7; possible D gene TRBD1, 5 bases. The CDR3 has 12 residues. Germline CDR1 SEHNR, CDR2 FQNEAQ (reference sequence). The V gene lost 5 bases and the J gene lost 5 bases, with 10 bases spanning the gap. Here the CDR3 DNA reads TGTGCCAGCAGCGACAGTGGGCACGAGCAGTACTTC. It specifies CASSDSGHEQYF.

This clonotype has a handful of counts. The chain is built from TRBV10-3 and TRBJ1-2; D might be TRBD1 (5 bases). The CDR3 covers 15 residues. Germline loops: CDR1 ENHRY, CDR2 SYGVKD. The germline V and J ends were trimmed by 6 bases and 3 bases, with 17 bases remaining between them. The CDR3 sequence: CAIRPDNTRDYGYTF. For the CDR3, the DNA is TGTGCCATCAGACCGGACAATACTAGGGACTATGGCTACACCTTC.

The V call is TRBV7-9, the J call TRBJ1-4; 9 bases align to TRBD1. With 7 bases clipped from V and 4 bases from J, the junction kept 4 bases outside the gene matches. CDR3 length: 14 residues. CDR1 and CDR2 (germline): SEHNR, FQNEAQ (reference sequence). The CDR3 DNA reads TGTGCCAGCACCCCGACAGGGGGTAATGAAAAACTGTTTTTT. It translates to CASTPTGGNEKLFF.

The rearrangement uses TRBV13 and TRBJ2-2; 11 positions match TRBD1. This CDR3 comprises 14 residues. The V segment lost 4 bases and the J segment 13 bases; nucleotides outside the gene matches: 8. Germline CDR1 is PRHDT and CDR2 is FYEKMQ (reference sequence). The CDR3 here is CASSSRDRGVRLFF. DNA for the CDR3: TGTGCCAGCAGCTCCCGGGACAGGGGGGTCCGGCTGTTTTTT.

The chain links TRBV12-5 to TRBJ1-5, with D unclear. The CDR3 runs 12 residues. Per germline, CDR1 LGHNT and CDR2 FRNRAP. Trimming pared 6 bases from V and 3 bases from J, leaving 6 bases between. CDR3 sequence reads: CASGYINQPQHF. DNA for the CDR3: TGTGCTAGTGGCTACATCAATCAGCCCCAGCATTTT.

The CDR3 here is CSALRDRGRKPGSPLHF. CDR3 coding DNA: TGCAGTGCTCTGCGGGACAGGGGGCGCAAGCCTGGGTCACCCCTCCACTTT. This sequence joins TRBV20-1 and TRBJ1-6; 12 nucleotides agree with TRBD1. The length of the CDR3 is 17 residues. Trimming took 5 bases from V and 10 from J; bases not matched to a gene: 15. Germline V CDR1 and CDR2: DFQATT, SNEGSKA (reference sequence).

This clonotype was counted at least ten times. This sequence joins TRBV7-8 and TRBJ1-1; D remains unclear. V was cut by 5 bases and J by 5 bases, with 18 bases left in between. The CDR3 spans 15 residues. Germline CDR1 reads SGHVS; CDR2 reads FQNEAQ. The CDR3 loop is CASSLPELGWTEAFF. CDR3 coding DNA: TGTGCCAGCAGCCTTCCGGAGCTAGGATGGACTGAAGCTTTCTTT.

Only a few counts were recorded for this clonotype. The chain is built from TRBV7-9 and TRBJ2-7; no reliable D call. The germline CDR1 and CDR2 sequences are SEHNR and FQNEAQ (reference sequence). V lost 0 bases to trimming and J lost 3 bases, with 9 bases between them. This CDR3 is 14 amino acids long. The CDR3 DNA is TGTGCCAGCAGCTTAGCTCAGCTAAACTACGAGCAGTACTTC. Protein: CASSLAQLNYEQYF.

This clonotype was detected ten times or more. The V gene is TRBV3-1, the J gene TRBJ1-3; D remains ambiguous. The germline V gene encodes CDR1 LGHDT and CDR2 YNNKEL (reference sequence). With 6 bases removed from V and 0 bases from J, the gap between germline ends came to 6 bases. The CDR3 contains 13 residues. The CDR3 is CASRQASGNTIYF. The CDR3 DNA sequence: TGTGCCAGCAGGCAGGCCTCTGGAAACACCATATATTTT.

This clonotype was seen at least ten times. The V call is TRBV18, the J call TRBJ2-4; 7 nucleotides match TRBD2. V trimming: 2 bases; J trimming: 5 bases; junction bases outside the gene matches: 9. The CDR3 runs 16 residues. Germline values: CDR1 KGHSH, CDR2 LQKENI. The CDR3 bases are TGTGCCAGCTCACCAAGCGGGATAGGGTGGCAAAACATTCAGTACTTC. It specifies CASSPSGIGWQNIQYF. The entire variable domain, with the rest obtained from reference TRBV18 and TRBJ2-4, is as follows: NAGVMQNPRHLVRRRGQEARLRCSPMKGHSHVYWYRQLPEEGLKFMVYLQKENIIDESGMPKERFSAEFPKEGPSILRIQQVVRGDSAAYFCASSPSGIGWQNIQYFGAGTRLSVL.

This clonotype was counted at least ten times. In DNA form, the CDR3 reads TGTGCCAGCAAGGGGAGGCGACGCTACGAGCAGTACTTC. It encodes CASKGRRRYEQYF. V usage is TRBV6-1 and J usage is TRBJ2-7; D may be TRBD2 (6 bases). There are 13 residues in the CDR3. Germline loops: CDR1 MNHNS, CDR2 SASEGT. The ends were cut back, 7 bases at V and 3 bases at J, with 13 bases in the middle.

The V call is TRBV19, the J call TRBJ1-6; the D gene is possibly TRBD1 (6 bases). CDR3 length: 15 residues. Germline V gene sequence: CDR1 LNHDA, CDR2 SQIVND (reference sequence). V lost 1 base and J 10 bases, leaving 14 bases between the germline ends. CDR3 in DNA: TGTGCCAGTAGTATAGTGGGACATTCGGTCTCACCCCTCCACTTT. It translates to CASSIVGHSVSPLHF.